Listed here are 8 T cell receptor beta chains from one sample, sequenced in a study of technical replicates of blood from a handful of donors. The method was immunoSEQ multiplex PCR; TCRdb's version includes in-frame clones alone and lacks a portion of them. The table shows 50,000 to 70,000 clones, with roughly 95% occurring only once. Sequencing was carried out using PBMCs. The source is a human donor in good health. Some clones in this sample may be carry-over from other donors' samples.

The V gene is TRBV2, the J gene TRBJ2-2, with 10 bases fitting TRBD1. This CDR3 is built from 14 residues. Germline V gene sequence: CDR1 SNHLY, CDR2 FYNNEI. Unmatched junction bases numbered 6, after V lost 8 bases and J lost 6 bases. CDR3 nucleotides: TGTGCCAGCTGGGGGACAGGGGTATCCGGGGAGCTGTTTTTT. Translating gives CASWGTGVSGELFF.

The chain carries TRBV25-1 and TRBJ1-5; 9 bases line up with TRBD1. Germline CDR1 MGHDK, CDR2 SYGVNS. This CDR3 comprises 16 residues. The V gene end was trimmed by 4 bases and the J gene end by 4 bases; junction bases not matched to a gene: 8. The CDR3 coding sequence is TGTGCCAGCAGTGGGAACAGGGGGCTTGGGAATCAGCCCCAGCATTTT. It encodes CASSGNRGLGNQPQHF.

This clone was seen just once. Here the CDR3 DNA reads TGCAGCGGCGGGCAGGGGAGCTATGGCTACACCTTC. Amino acid sequence: CSGGQGSYGYTF. V and J are TRBV29-1 and TRBJ1-2; tentative D call: TRBD1 (6 bases). The CDR3 sequence is 12 residues long. Looked up from germline, CDR1 is SQVTM and CDR2 is ANQGSEA. V was pared by 7 bases and J by 4 bases, with 13 bases between.

This chain uses TRBV27 with TRBJ2-7, with D maybe TRBD2 (5 bases). This CDR3 is 13 amino acids long. Trimming left V 5 bases short and J 1 base short, with 9 bases between. Germline CDR1 reads MNHEY; CDR2 reads SMNVEV (reference sequence). The CDR3 loop is CASSLPGSYEQYF. CDR3 DNA: TGTGCCAGCAGTCTACCGGGATCCTACGAGCAGTACTTC.

The chain has TRBV4-3 and TRBJ2-6; 7 nucleotides agree with TRBD1. Germline V gene data show CDR1 as LGHNA and CDR2 as YSLEER. The CDR3 totals 19 residues. V trimming: 4 bases; J trimming: 0 bases; junction bases outside the gene matches: 12. Here the CDR3 reads CASSRIQGTQGSGANVLTF. The DNA of the CDR3 is TGCGCCAGCAGCCGCATACAGGGGACGCAAGGCTCTGGGGCCAACGTCCTGACTTTC.

This clone was counted a few times. The chain's CDR3 is CASGLTNLDRGMDEQFF. CDR3 DNA sequence: TGTGCTAGTGGTTTGACGAACCTGGACAGGGGGATGGATGAGCAGTTCTTC. The chain joins TRBV12-5 to TRBJ2-1, with TRBD1 identical over 10 bases. V trimming: 2 bases; J trimming: 8 bases; junction bases outside the gene matches: 12. The germline CDR1 and CDR2 sequences are LGHNT and FRNRAP. The CDR3 extends over 17 amino acids.

The rearrangement uses TRBV7-3 and TRBJ2-3; 8 bases are a match to TRBD2. The CDR3 has 13 amino acids. Germline V lookup: CDR1 SGHTA, CDR2 FQGTGA. Trimming took 5 bases from V and 14 from J; bases not matched to a gene: 12. The CDR3 here is CASSDQGTSLVYF. The DNA for the CDR3 is TGTGCCAGCAGCGATCAGGGGACTAGTTTAGTGTATTTT.

This clone was recorded once. The V and J genes are TRBV9 and TRBJ2-5; the D gene is possibly TRBD1 (6 bases). Germline V CDR1 and CDR2: SGDLS, YYNGEE. The CDR3 runs 13 residues. The ends were cut back, 0 bases at V and 9 bases at J, with 12 bases in the middle. CDR3 sequence reads: CASSVAGAGAQYF. The CDR3 region has the DNA TGTGCCAGCAGCGTAGCAGGGGCCGGAGCCCAGTACTTC.